A single TCR beta chain is shown here with its context. These data come from a study of blood T cell repertoires in COVID-19. Study background: Acute-phase and convalescent COVID-19 samples originated in the United States, Italy and Spain. From T cells, B-cell-depleted T cells, or PBMCs came the material, which was cDNA or gDNA.

Trimming pared 5 bases from V and 4 bases from J, leaving 8 bases between. This CDR3 comprises 13 residues. Per the germline V gene, CDR1 is SGHNT and CDR2 is YENEEA. Produced via immunoSEQ multiplex PCR; TCRdb's table is partial and in-frame only. The top ten clones hold about an eighth of a sample with over 60,000 clones, around nine tenths of them seen once. Sequenced: peripheral blood. The chain combines TRBV11-3 with TRBJ2-2; no firm D call. The receptor was isolated from a woman aged 55 to 70 with acute or convalescent COVID-19. As DNA, the CDR3 is TGTGCCAGCAGCCTGAGGTCCACCGGGGAGCTGTTTTTT. Translating gives CASSLRSTGELFF.